These T cell receptor beta chains were read from a single sample in a study of esophageal squamous cell carcinoma under preoperative chemotherapy. TCRdb independently ran MiXCR on the PCR reads; one entry per CDR3 protein. The sample records 32,000 or so distinct CDR3 sequences, approximately 51% being singletons. Collection of the sample occurred from a patient given preoperative chemotherapy. Receptors originate from a human donor with esophageal squamous cell carcinoma. The donor label of this sample is uncertain. Each CDR3 is given with its conserved first and last residue.

v_call	j_call	cdr3_length	cdr3_aa
TRBV12-3/TRBV12-4	TRBJ2-3	16	CASRTTRGGNQDTQYF
TRBV7-3	TRBJ2-4	17	CARSRELGRGARNMQYF
TRBV28	TRBJ2-2	16	CASSFYTAGSTGELFF
TRBV6-1	TRBJ2-7	16	CASSEYSGALTYEQYF
TRBV7-2	TRBJ2-5	14	CASSFGRGVETQYF
TRBV7-2	TRBJ2-3	15	CAGGSGGGGKDTQYF
TRBV7-2	TRBJ2-1	17	CASSLVLAGGLGNEQFF
TRBV7-6	NA	12	CASSWDSREQFF
TRBV7-8	TRBJ2-7	18	CASSRTYPSTAHSYEQYF
TRBV7-2	TRBJ2-7	16	CASSLAQASGDDEQYF
TRBV7-2	TRBJ1-1	13	CASSFGYNTEAFF
TRBV12-3/TRBV12-4	TRBJ2-3	14	CASSLGPTTDTQYF
TRBV7-6	NA	14	CASSGGREGDEQYF
TRBV7-8	TRBJ2-3	16	CASSLSTSIPTLGQYF
TRBV11-3	NA	12	CASRSSHYEQYF
TRBV11-1	TRBJ2-7	16	CASSPGVGYGVYEQYF
TRBV7-6	TRBJ2-5	14	CARSAGGVPDTQYF